Below, 19 T cell receptor beta chains from the same sample are listed, as sequenced in a study of identical twins. MiXCR was run by TCRdb on the 5' RACE reads, yielding one entry per CDR3 protein. The sample records roughly 720,000 distinct CDR3 sequences, roughly 18% being singletons. The same specimen was also included in a second study, on T cells expressing NK-cell markers.

Sequencing input: PBMCs. These receptors came from a young woman in good health.

The chain uses TRBV6-2 or TRBV6-3 and TRBJ2-5; a possible D gene is TRBD2 (5 bases). Trimming left V 2 bases short and J 5 bases short, with 12 bases between. This CDR3 comprises 14 residues. Germline loops: CDR1 MNHEY, CDR2 SVGEGT. The CDR3 reads CASSYRARGETQYF. The CDR3 DNA is TGTGCCAGCAGTTACCGGGCTAGAGGGGAGACCCAGTACTTC.

The V call is TRBV3-1, the J call TRBJ2-1; possibly TRBD2 for D (6 bases). Germline values: CDR1 LGHDT, CDR2 YNNKEL (reference sequence). The ends were cut back, 2 bases at V and 5 bases at J, with 13 bases in the middle. This CDR3 contains 15 residues. The CDR3 nucleotides are TGTGCCAGCAGCCAACAACCGGGACTCAACAATGAGCAGTTCTTC. This translates into CASSQQPGLNNEQFF.

This clonotype was seen a handful of times. V usage is TRBV7-3 and J usage is TRBJ2-2, with D unresolved. Germline assignment: CDR1 SGHTA and CDR2 FQGTGA. This CDR3 has 13 amino acids. Deletions cut 5 bases from V and 5 bases from J, with 9 bases between. In nucleotides, the CDR3 is TGTGCCAGCAGCCGGTCCGCGACCGGGGAGCTGTTTTTT. Its translation is CASSRSATGELFF.

This clonotype was seen many times. This sequence joins TRBV19 and TRBJ2-1, with D hard to call. Trimming removed 5 bases at V and 9 bases at J, with 11 bases between. The length of the CDR3 is 12 residues. Germline V gene sequence: CDR1 LNHDA, CDR2 SQIVND (reference sequence). CDR3 region: CASSVGHGEQFF. The CDR3 DNA follows: TGTGCCAGTAGTGTAGGTCATGGTGAGCAGTTCTTC.

The sample holds a few counts of this clonotype. V and J are TRBV5-1 and TRBJ2-1, with 12 nucleotides matching TRBD2. This CDR3 has 17 residues. V was pared by 4 bases and J by 4 bases, with 9 bases of the junction left unmatched. Germline V gene sequence: CDR1 SGHRS, CDR2 YFSETQ. CDR3 DNA: TGCGCCAGCAGCCCGACACTAGCGGGGGGCAGTTACAATGAGCAGTTCTTC. This encodes CASSPTLAGGSYNEQFF.

This clonotype was counted only a few times. The rearrangement links TRBV6-2 or TRBV6-3 to TRBJ1-2, with a tentative D call TRBD1 (6 bases). Germline values: CDR1 MNHEY, CDR2 SVGEGT. Between the trimmed V and J ends, which lost 5 bases and 6 bases, there was a span of 13 bases. The CDR3 spans 13 residues. The CDR3 region is CASSDTHRDGYTF. The CDR3 bases are TGTGCCAGCAGTGACACTCACAGGGATGGCTACACCTTC.

This clonotype came up a few times. This sequence joins TRBV5-5 and TRBJ2-1; 8 bases fit TRBD1. Germline V gene lookup returns CDR1 SGHKS and CDR2 YYEKEE (reference sequence). V dropped 4 bases and J dropped 0; count of bases not matched to a gene: 3. The CDR3 covers 15 residues. The CDR3 region is CASSLQGVSYNEQFF. CDR3 in DNA: TGTGCCAGCAGCCTACAGGGGGTCTCCTACAATGAGCAGTTCTTC.

The rearrangement uses TRBV12-3 or TRBV12-4 and TRBJ1-1; perhaps TRBD1 as D (5 bases). The CDR3 has 12 amino acids. The V gene lost 9 bases and the J gene lost 4 bases, with 12 bases spanning the gap. CDR3: CARRGGATEAFF. The CDR3 region has the DNA TGTGCCAGGCGGGGGGGAGCCACTGAAGCTTTCTTT.

This clonotype appeared many times. The CDR3 DNA is TGTGCCAGCAGTTATGGCCTAGGGGCGCGCGGCTACACCTTC. It yields the protein CASSYGLGARGYTF. This chain links TRBV6-5 with TRBJ1-2; D is perhaps TRBD1 (5 bases). Germline lookup yields CDR1 MNHEY and CDR2 SVGAGI. V gave up 3 bases and J gave up 8 bases, with 16 bases separating them. The CDR3 length is 14 residues.

This clonotype has only a few counts. V usage is TRBV5-1 and J usage is TRBJ2-4; 10 bases are shared with TRBD2. There are 16 residues in the CDR3. Germline assignment: CDR1 SGHRS and CDR2 YFSETQ. V was clipped by 4 bases and J by 1 base; unmatched bases: 5. CDR3 protein: CASSLEAGGAKNIQYF. The CDR3 nucleotides read TGCGCCAGCAGCCTAGAAGCGGGGGGGGCCAAAAACATTCAGTACTTC.

This clonotype was counted ten times or more. At one boundary the junction diverges from the germline segment, which might be a read error. The V gene is TRBV12-3 or TRBV12-4, the J gene TRBJ2-3; D ambiguous. The CDR3 loop spans 11 amino acids. The chain's CDR3 is CASSLADTQYF. The DNA of the CDR3 is TGTGCCAGCAGCTTAGCAGATACGCAGTATTTT.

This clonotype was found a few times. V is TRBV7-8 and J is TRBJ2-1; TRBD2 matches 9 bases. In germline, CDR1 is SGHVS, CDR2 FQNEAQ. With 7 bases clipped from V and 4 bases from J, the junction kept 8 bases outside the gene matches. The CDR3 sequence is 15 residues long. The CDR3 bases are TGTGCCAGCACCCCAGCTAGCGGGAAGTACAATGAGCAGTTCTTC. Translation: CASTPASGKYNEQFF.

This chain links TRBV6-1 with TRBJ2-2; 8 bases are shared with TRBD2. CDR1 and CDR2 from the germline V gene are MNHNS and SASEGT. Trimming cost V 7 bases and J 0 bases; bases outside gene matches: 4. The CDR3 has 15 residues. Here the CDR3 reads CASKRGPPNTGELFF. Here the CDR3 DNA reads TGTGCCAGCAAGCGGGGGCCGCCGAACACCGGGGAGCTGTTTTTT.

This clonotype was observed a handful of times. This chain links TRBV15 with TRBJ1-1, with D possibly TRBD1 on 5 matching bases. There are 15 residues in the CDR3. Germline loops: CDR1 LNHNV, CDR2 YYDKDF (reference sequence). Trimming pared 10 bases from V and 0 bases from J, leaving 18 bases between. The CDR3 loop is CASLGRIGVNTEAFF. CDR3 nucleotides: TGTGCCAGCCTGGGGCGGATAGGGGTGAACACTGAAGCTTTCTTT.

This clonotype was seen more than once but under ten times. This chain connects TRBV12-3 or TRBV12-4 to TRBJ2-7; no definite D call. The CDR3 runs 13 residues. The ends were cut back, 3 bases at V and 9 bases at J, with 15 bases in the middle. Here the CDR3 reads CASSFNRVGRQYF. CDR3 DNA sequence: TGTGCCAGCAGTTTTAATAGGGTCGGGCGGCAGTACTTC.

This chain links TRBV29-1 with TRBJ2-3; D is uncertain. V lost 4 bases, J lost 1 base, and 3 bases lay in between. CDR1 SQVTM and CDR2 ANQGSEA come from the germline V gene. The CDR3 is 11 amino acids. CDR3 in DNA: TGCAGCGTTGGGCGCACAGATACGCAGTATTTT. Its translation is CSVGRTDTQYF.

Only a few counts were recorded for this clonotype. The V and J genes are TRBV6-1 and TRBJ2-5; D remains ambiguous. This CDR3 comprises 14 residues. V shed 6 bases and J shed 5 bases, with 16 bases lying between them. Germline lookup yields CDR1 MNHNS and CDR2 SASEGT. CDR3 DNA sequence: TGTGCCAGCAGCCTCGGGCCCAGCCGGGAGACCCAGTACTTC. As protein: CASSLGPSRETQYF.

This clonotype came up once. The chain couples TRBV10-3 to TRBJ2-1, with a weak D call TRBD1 (6 bases). There are 14 residues in the CDR3. Germline CDR1 is ENHRY and CDR2 is SYGVKD. Trimming pared 7 bases from V and 2 bases from J, leaving 12 bases between. The CDR3 sequence is CAINGGRPYNEQFF. In DNA, the CDR3 is TGTGCCATCAATGGGGGCAGGCCCTACAATGAGCAGTTCTTC.

This clonotype occurred many times. The chain has TRBV12-3 or TRBV12-4 and TRBJ2-3; D remains unclear. CDR3 size: 13 residues. V was pared by 2 bases and J by 5 bases, with 8 bases between. The CDR3 protein is CASSLLSGDTQYF. CDR3 coding DNA: TGTGCCAGCAGTTTACTTTCAGGAGATACGCAGTATTTT.